Each of the 7 T cell receptor beta chains below was sequenced from the same sample in a study of neurological immune-mediated disorders. Indicated time point: longitudinal time-point 1 (baseline). TCRdb passed the 5' RACE reads through MiXCR, listing each CDR3 protein once. Of roughly 61,000 distinct CDR3 sequences listed, around 10% are singletons. Sequenced input: PBMCs. The receptors were gathered from a male donor with HTLV-1-associated myelopathy (HAM/TSP).

There are a few counts of this clonotype. The CDR3 DNA reads as TGCAGCGTTGATGGTTACGTGAACACTGAAGCTTTCTTT. This codes for CSVDGYVNTEAFF. The chain joins TRBV29-1 to TRBJ1-1; no clear D gene. Germline CDR1 SQVTM, CDR2 ANQGSEA. CDR3 length: 13 residues. The V end lost 3 bases, the J end lost 0 bases, and 8 bases lay between the germline ends.

Notes on this clonotype: With a much larger clone just one base away, this may be a read error. This chain joins TRBV6-1 and TRBJ1-5; D remains unclear. Germline CDR1 and CDR2: MNHNS and SASEGT. The CDR3 covers 10 residues. The CDR3 nucleotides are TGTGCCAGCAGTTCCTATCCCCATCATTTT. It yields the protein CASSSYPHHF.

V gene TRBV7-2 combines with J gene TRBJ2-7; D ambiguous. Germline loops: CDR1 SGHTA, CDR2 FQGNSA. The CDR3 has 14 residues. The V and J ends lost 4 bases and 0 bases respectively, with 10 bases between them. The CDR3 spells CASSWSWSSYEQYF. CDR3 nucleotides: TGTGCCAGCAGCTGGAGCTGGAGCTCCTACGAGCAGTACTTC.

This clonotype was counted many times. This chain links TRBV2 with TRBJ1-1; D uncertain. The V gene's germline CDR1 is SNHLY and CDR2 FYNNEI. The V end was cut by 4 bases, the J end by 1 base, with 7 bases between. The CDR3 loop spans 13 amino acids. CDR3 in amino acids: CASSATANTEAFF. The CDR3 region has the DNA TGTGCCAGCAGTGCAACAGCGAACACTGAAGCTTTCTTT.

This clonotype was counted ten times or more. The chain recombines TRBV4-2 with TRBJ2-1; D is perhaps TRBD2 (5 bases). Between the trimmed V and J ends, which lost 3 bases and 0 bases, there was a span of 9 bases. Germline V lookup: CDR1 LGHNA, CDR2 YNFKEQ. The length of the CDR3 is 15 residues. The CDR3 DNA sequence: TGTGCCAGCAGCCAGGAGCGGCCCTCCTACAATGAGCAGTTCTTC. Its protein is CASSQERPSYNEQFF.

The chain has TRBV4-3 and TRBJ2-5; D is unclear. V was shortened by 0 bases and J by 2 bases, with 7 bases between the two germline ends. CDR3 length equals 14 residues. Germline loops: CDR1 LGHNA, CDR2 YSLEER. This chain's CDR3 is CASSQEGRQETQYF. The CDR3 DNA is TGCGCCAGCAGCCAAGAAGGCAGGCAAGAGACCCAGTACTTC.

There are many counts of this clonotype. The gene calls are TRBV5-1 and TRBJ2-7; D is unclear. Trimming took 1 base from V and 6 from J, leaving 5 bases between them. Germline lookup yields CDR1 SGHRS and CDR2 YFSETQ. This CDR3 is 11 amino acids long. CDR3 sequence (DNA): TGCGCCAGCAGCTTGAAAGGCGAGCAGTACTTC. It specifies CASSLKGEQYF. Looking up the rest from reference TRBV5-1 and TRBJ2-7 gives the full variable domain: KAGVTQTPRYLIKTRGQQVTLSCSPISGHRSVSWYQQTPGQGLQFLFEYFSETQRNKGNFPGRFSGRQFSNSRSEMNVSTLELGDSALYLCASSLKGEQYFGPGTRLTVT.